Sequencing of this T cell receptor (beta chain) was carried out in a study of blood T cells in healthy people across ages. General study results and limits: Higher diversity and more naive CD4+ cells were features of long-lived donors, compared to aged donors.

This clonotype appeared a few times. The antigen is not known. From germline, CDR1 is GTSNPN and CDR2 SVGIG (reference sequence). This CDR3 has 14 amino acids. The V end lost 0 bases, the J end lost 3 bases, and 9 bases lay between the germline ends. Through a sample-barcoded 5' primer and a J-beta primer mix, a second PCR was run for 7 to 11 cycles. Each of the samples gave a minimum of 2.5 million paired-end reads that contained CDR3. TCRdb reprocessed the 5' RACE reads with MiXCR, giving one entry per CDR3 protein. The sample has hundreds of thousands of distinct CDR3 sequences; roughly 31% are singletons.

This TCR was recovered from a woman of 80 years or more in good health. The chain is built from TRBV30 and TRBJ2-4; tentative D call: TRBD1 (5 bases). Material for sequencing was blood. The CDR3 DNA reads TGTGCCTGGAGTGTAAACAGGAACAAAAACATTCAGTACTTC. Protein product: CAWSVNRNKNIQYF. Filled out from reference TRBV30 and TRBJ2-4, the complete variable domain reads SQTIHQWPATLVQPVGSPLSLECTVEGTSNPNLYWYRQAAGRGLQLLFYSVGIGQISSEVPQNLSASRPQDRQFILSSKKLLLSDSGFYLCAWSVNRNKNIQYFGAGTRLSVL.